These T cell receptor beta chains were read from a single sample in a study of CD8+CD57+ T cells in acquired aplastic anemia. TCRdb independently ran MiXCR on the reads; one entry per CDR3 protein. The table lists 160,000 or so distinct CDR3 sequences, 70% to 80% of them singletons. Sequencing input: sorted CD4+, CD8+, or CD8+CD57+ T cells (not recorded which) from PBMCs. The receptors shown here come from a human donor with aplastic anemia. CDR3s include the opening cysteine and the closing phenylalanine or tryptophan. A D gene is named only where the DNA matches it firmly. The size field is filled for only some rows; it gives once, few, many or a size class.

V,size,D,J,CDR3,DNA
TRBV20-1,.,.,TRBJ2-1,CSSGPSSYNEQFF,TGCAGTAGCGGTCCAAGCTCCTACAATGAGCAGTTCTTC
TRBV10-1,.,.,TRBJ1-1,CASSVEGRNTEAFF,TGCGCCAGCAGTGTGGAGGGCCGTAACACTGAAGCTTTCTTT
TRBV10-3,.,TRBD2,TRBJ2-3,CAIRSGGPPSTDTQYF,TGTGCCATCAGGAGCGGGGGCCCACCTAGCACAGATACGCAGTACTTT
TRBV6-2/TRBV6-3,.,.,TRBJ2-3,CASSGQGHNEQYF,TGTGCCAGCAGTGGGCAGGGGCACAATGAGCAGTATTTT
TRBV20-1,.,TRBD2,TRBJ2-7,CSVVPGTSPNYEQYF,TGCAGTGTCGTTCCCGGGACTAGCCCTAACTACGAGCAGTACTTC
TRBV20-1,once,.,TRBJ2-7,CSARRQGIAYEQYF,TGCAGTGCTAGACGGCAGGGTATCGCCTACGAGCAGTACTTC
TRBV2,.,TRBD2,TRBJ2-5,CASSDGLVVETQYF,TGTGCCAGCAGTGATGGACTAGTAGTGGAGACCCAGTACTTC
TRBV4-1,.,.,TRBJ1-6,CAGSRQMTENSPLHF,TGCGCCGGCAGCCGGCAAATGACGGAAAATTCACCCCTCCACTTT
TRBV20-1,once,.,TRBJ2-1,CSARGERAGWLDNEQFF,TGCAGTGCTAGAGGTGAACGGGCAGGGTGGTTAGACAATGAGCAGTTCTTC
TRBV7-9,.,.,TRBJ2-1,CASSLDGALRGEQFF,TGCGCCAGCAGCTTGGATGGGGCCCTGCGGGGTGAGCAGTTCTTC
TRBV7-2,.,.,TRBJ2-7,CASSEHSYEQYF,TGTGCCAGCAGCGAACACAGCTACGAGCAGTACTTC
TRBV29-1,.,.,TRBJ1-2,CSVEDGHEGYTF,TGCAGCGTTGAAGACGGACACGAAGGCTACACCTTC
TRBV5-4,.,TRBD1,TRBJ2-7,CASSLQGAAYEQYF,TGTGCCAGCAGCTTACAGGGGGCTGCTTACGAGCAGTACTTC
TRBV20-1,.,.,TRBJ2-5,CSASEGGEGNETQYF,TGCAGTGCCAGCGAGGGGGGAGAGGGCAATGAGACCCAGTACTTC
TRBV6-1,.,.,TRBJ2-1,CASSAGTPLF,TGTGCCAGCAGTGCCGGGACCCCTCTTTTC
TRBV9,.,.,TRBJ1-4,CASSARNEKLFF,TGTGCCAGCAGCGCCCGTAATGAAAAACTGTTTTTT
TRBV15,.,.,TRBJ1-1,CATSSSGNLEAFF,TGTGCCACCAGCAGCTCCGGGAACCTAGAAGCTTTCTTT
TRBV7-2,.,.,TRBJ2-1,CASSLLDEQFF,TGTGCCAGCAGCTTACTGGATGAGCAGTTCTTC
TRBV15,.,TRBD2,TRBJ2-2,CATSPRLAGASNTGELFF,TGTGCCACCAGCCCTCGCCTAGCGGGCGCTTCGAACACCGGGGAGCTGTTTTTT
TRBV20-1,.,.,TRBJ2-2,CSAPGAGERGTGELFF,TGCAGTGCTCCCGGTGCTGGGGAGCGCGGCACCGGGGAGCTGTTTTTT
TRBV12-3/TRBV12-4,.,.,TRBJ2-7,CASSPPGTYEQYF,TGTGCCAGCAGCCCCCCCGGGACCTACGAGCAGTACTTC
TRBV2,once,TRBD1,TRBJ2-3,CASMGQGGSSESDTQYF,TGTGCCAGCATGGGACAGGGGGGATCTAGCGAGTCAGATACGCAGTATTTT
TRBV7-3,.,.,TRBJ2-1,CASSYTQGEQFF,TGTGCCAGCAGCTATACACAGGGAGAGCAGTTCTTC
TRBV6-1,once,.,TRBJ1-4,CASSEAVTATNEKLFF,TGTGCCAGCAGTGAAGCGGTGACAGCAACTAATGAAAAACTGTTTTTT
TRBV7-2,.,.,TRBJ2-7,CASSLQVSDSYEQYF,TGTGCCAGCAGCTTACAGGTTAGCGACTCCTACGAGCAGTACTTC
TRBV10-3,few,TRBD1,TRBJ1-6,CAISESLGQRTEKRYNSPLHF,TGTGCCATCAGTGAGTCTCTGGGACAGCGTACTGAAAAACGCTATAATTCACCCCTCCACTTT
TRBV6-1,.,.,TRBJ1-6,CASSELRDSPLHF,TGTGCCAGCAGCGAATTAAGGGATTCACCCCTCCACTTT
TRBV15,few,TRBD1,TRBJ2-1,CATLGPQGTVTYNEQFF,TGTGCCACCCTCGGACCGCAGGGGACAGTAACCTACAATGAGCAGTTCTTC
TRBV2,.,.,TRBJ2-2,CASSIRDSLNGGELFF,TGTGCCAGCAGTATCCGGGACTCCCTTAACGGCGGGGAGCTGTTTTTT
TRBV9,.,TRBD1,TRBJ2-5,CASSVGDQGVGETQYF,TGTGCCAGCAGCGTTGGGGACCAGGGGGTGGGAGAGACCCAGTACTTC
TRBV11-2,.,TRBD1,TRBJ2-7,CASSLTSGTGGYEQYF,TGTGCCAGCAGCCTAACATCCGGGACAGGGGGCTACGAGCAGTACTTC
TRBV7-3,few,.,TRBJ2-7,CASSPGGVSYEQYF,TGTGCCAGCAGCCCCGGCGGGGTCTCCTACGAGCAGTACTTC
TRBV25-1,.,.,TRBJ1-6,CASSEPRAQGAALHF,TGTGCCAGCAGTGAACCAAGGGCCCAAGGAGCAGCCCTCCACTTT
TRBV20-1,once,.,TRBJ1-2,CSAEVTRGQGYTF,TGCAGTGCCGAAGTGACTCGGGGTCAGGGCTACACCTTC
TRBV6-5,once,.,TRBJ2-7,CASSYDRAFYEQYF,TGTGCCAGCAGCTACGACAGAGCCTTCTACGAGCAGTACTTC
TRBV2,.,.,TRBJ1-2,CASSPGQLGTYGYTF,TGTGCCAGCAGCCCCGGACAGCTTGGTACCTATGGCTACACCTTC
TRBV7-8,.,.,TRBJ1-1,CASSNYELNTEAFF,TGTGCCAGCAGCAACTACGAGCTAAACACTGAAGCTTTCTTT
TRBV10-1,.,.,TRBJ1-5,CASSESSQPQHF,TGCGCCAGCAGTGAGTCGAGTCAGCCCCAGCATTTT
TRBV6-5,.,.,TRBJ2-1,CASSPLNVNEQFF,TGTGCCAGCAGCCCCCTTAATGTGAATGAGCAGTTCTTC
TRBV15,once,.,TRBJ2-7,CATSRVSGKAYNEQYF,TGTGCCACCAGCAGAGTGTCGGGGAAGGCCTACAATGAGCAGTACTTC
TRBV6-2/TRBV6-3,.,TRBD1,TRBJ1-2,CASSRTGSDGYTF,TGTGCCAGCAGTCGGACAGGGAGCGATGGCTACACCTTC
TRBV4-1,.,TRBD1,TRBJ2-7,CASSQEPGGAYEQYF,TGCGCCAGCAGCCAAGAGCCAGGGGGAGCCTACGAGCAGTACTTC
TRBV24-1,once,.,TRBJ1-3,CATSDFRGNTIYF,TGTGCCACCAGTGATTTTAGGGGAAACACCATATATTTT
TRBV2,.,TRBD1,TRBJ1-6,CATGDRLGSPLHF,TGTGCAACCGGGGACAGACTTGGTTCACCCCTCCACTTT
TRBV20-1,few,.,TRBJ2-7,CSAEKTGEQYF,TGCAGTGCCGAGAAAACGGGCGAGCAGTACTTC
TRBV10-3,.,.,TRBJ1-3,CAISESRGTGNTIYF,TGTGCCATCAGTGAGTCGAGGGGAACCGGAAACACCATATATTTT
TRBV20-1,.,.,TRBJ2-7,CSATPGPLEDEQYF,TGCAGTGCTACGCCCGGGCCCTTGGAAGACGAGCAGTACTTC
TRBV7-9,.,.,TRBJ2-7,CASSFGQREQYF,TGTGCCAGCAGCTTCGGACAGCGCGAGCAGTACTTC
TRBV6-1,.,TRBD2,TRBJ2-5,CASSYIAGETQYF,TGTGCCAGCAGTTACATAGCGGGAGAGACCCAGTACTTC
TRBV20-1,.,.,TRBJ2-2,CSARGSFSTGELFF,TGCAGTGCTAGAGGGAGTTTTAGCACCGGGGAGCTGTTTTTT
TRBV2,.,.,TRBJ1-2,CASKGTNNYGYTF,TGTGCCAGCAAGGGCACTAACAACTATGGCTACACCTTC
TRBV7-9,.,.,TRBJ2-1,CASSVAGSAYNEQFF,TGTGCCAGCAGCGTAGCAGGGTCGGCCTACAATGAGCAGTTCTTC
TRBV19,few,TRBD1,TRBJ1-1,CASSIAGGADAFF,TGTGCCAGTAGTATAGCAGGGGGCGCTGACGCTTTCTTT
TRBV2,.,.,TRBJ1-6,CASSEGELSPLHF,TGTGCCAGCAGTGAAGGAGAACTTTCACCCCTCCACTTT
TRBV10-3,once,.,TRBJ2-1,CASSLFWFGRGLDNEQFF,TGTGCCAGCAGTTTATTTTGGTTCGGGCGGGGGCTCGACAATGAGCAGTTCTTC